The entry below gives a single TCR beta chain sequence along with its context. Its antigen target is currently unknown. Per-base qualities were not stored, and no clone one base away is much larger. These data come from a study of T cell responses to AZD1222 COVID-19 vaccine (dated by TCRdb to the early 2020s). The study in broad terms: A total of approximately 230 trial participants underwent TCR sequencing, of whom 207 received two doses of AZD1222 and some 26 received two doses of the MenACWY control vaccine. Trial participants were enrolled by age into 18-55, 56-69 and 70-plus year subgroups, with around 150, 28 and 57 TCR-sequenced participants respectively.

What the research found in general, with its limitations: A significant rise in spike-specific TCR breadth and depth was observed after two AZD1222 doses relative to day 0 and relative to MenACWY recipients. Participants were mostly white British, with more females than males. The authors suggested clonal diversity may have been underestimated. Conclusions about previously exposed vaccinees are limited, since just five or six AZD1222 recipients were seropositive for SARS-CoV-2 at baseline. Reportedly, almost half of the unique spike-specific TCRs recognized epitopes lying outside the regions that are mutated in the B.1.351 and B.1.1.7 variants. Because no day 14 peak-response samples were available, the repertoires could be characterized only after the peak T cell response. The 56-69-year group was small, and its depth increase did not reach significance, likely because of low power. Vaccine-associated CD4 TCRs spanned the whole spike protein, with dominant responses in regions 160-218 and 743-854.

CDR1 SGHTA and CDR2 FQGTGA were looked up in the germline V gene. From the cysteine up to the phenylalanine, the CDR3 has a length of 13 residues. The entry retains the CDR3 DNA only, 39 bases that are in frame from base 1. The V end loses 5 bases and the J end loses 4 bases, and a stretch of 8 bases separates them. The CDR3 regions of human TCRbeta chains were analyzed by immunosequencing. Turning to the authors' computational methods: Repertoire TCRs were checked for matches against a reference library of SARS-CoV-2-specific TCRs that had been generated using the MIRA antigen-specificity platform. Breadth was defined as the fraction of unique TCRs that were SARS-CoV-2-associated, and depth was defined as the fraction of total T cells that were SARS-CoV-2-associated. Using the MIRA data, every spike-specific TCR was mapped to the spike region that the TCR reacted to and assigned to either a CD4 or a CD8 class. Log10-transformed breadth and depth values were compared by one-way ANOVA with Sidak's multiple comparisons tests. The source is immuneACCESS, and TCRdb retained only in-frame sequences with V and J called. Part of the clones is not carried over; for the studies checked, unresolved V genes explain less than half of this, and the remainder is unexplained. V and J calls and clone size come straight from that table; D and trimming were deduced from the DNA. In all, the sample holds roughly 180,000 clones, and roughly 92% of those were seen once. The biggest ten clones account for nearly 3.5% of the sample.

Reading the label with the study, this specimen's time point is: about 28 days (+/-7) after the second vaccine dose. AZD1222 recipients with second doses at about 4 weeks or about 12 weeks were pooled, because spike-specific TCR depth and breadth did not differ between schedules. Samples from vaccinated people were obtained from the UK trials COV001 and COV002, which included a single-blind randomized controlled phase 2/3 trial of AZD1222 (ChAdOx1 nCoV-19) in healthy adults. For TCRbeta chain sequencing, PBMC samples from trial participants were taken at day 0 and at day 28 after the second dose. This material consisted of peripheral blood, taken 28 days after the second AZD1222 dose. The TCR was taken from an adult who received the AZD1222 COVID-19 vaccine. The chain couples TRBV7-3 to TRBJ2-2; no D gene can be assigned with confidence. The nucleotides are TGTGCCAGCAGCCCCCCTACCACCGGGGAGCTGTTTTTT. The translation is CASSPPTTGELFF. Supplemented by the reference TRBV7-3 and TRBJ2-2 proteins around the CDR3, the complete variable domain is GAGVSQTPSNKVTEKGKYVELRCDPISGHTALYWYRQSLGQGPEFLIYFQGTGAADDSGLPNDRFFAVRPEGSVSTLKIQRTERGDSAVYLCASSPPTTGELFFGEGSRLTVL.